This passage covers 23 T cell receptor beta chains from one sample sequenced in a study of Ad26.COV2.S vaccination and SARS-CoV-2 variants. Treatment reported: some 19 received Ad26.COV2.S at low or high dose, single or two shots; a few received placebo; per-sample allocation not given. Collection of the samples took place on day 63 after the first injection of vaccine or placebo. TCRdb's copy holds only in-frame clones and misses some; the assay was immunoSEQ multiplex PCR. The sample holds about 680,000 clones, roughly 90% seen once. The sample here was peripheral blood, taken in a trial of Ad26.COV2.S vaccine versus placebo. The receptors originated from a person aged 18 to 65 who received the Ad26.COV2.S COVID-19 vaccine or a placebo.

The chain employs TRBV24-1 and TRBJ2-5; tentative D call: TRBD2 (5 bases). Trimming left V 3 bases short and J 2 bases short, with 12 bases between. CDR1 and CDR2 from the germline V gene are KGHDR and SFDVKD. This CDR3 has 15 residues. CDR3: CATSDPGLLQETQYF. The CDR3 coding sequence is TGTGCCACCAGTGATCCTGGACTGCTACAAGAGACCCAGTACTTC.

Only one count was recorded for this clone. This CDR3 is also generated by other DNA sequences in the sample. The chain recombines TRBV6-5 with TRBJ1-2; maybe TRBD1 (5 bases). V was trimmed by 0 bases and J by 2 bases, leaving 7 bases between them. CDR1 and CDR2 (germline): MNHEY, SVGAGI. The CDR3 totals 14 residues. The DNA for the CDR3 is TGTGCCAGCAGTTACTCCGGGACCAACTATGGCTACACCTTC. As protein: CASSYSGTNYGYTF.

The chain employs TRBV5-6 and TRBJ2-1, with 10 bases matching TRBD1. Germline V gives CDR1 SGHDT, CDR2 YYEEEE. The V and J ends lost 1 base and 6 bases, in that order; junction bases with no gene match: 4. This CDR3 spans 15 amino acids. The CDR3 reads CASSLPGTGVNEQFF. CDR3 DNA sequence: TGTGCCAGCAGCTTGCCCGGGACAGGGGTCAATGAGCAGTTCTTC. The variable domain in full, with the rest retrieved from reference TRBV5-6 and TRBJ2-1, is DAGVTQSPTHLIKTRGQQVTLRCSPKSGHDTVSWYQQALGQGPQFIFQYYEEEERQRGNFPDRFSGHQFPNYSSELNVNALLLGDSALYLCASSLPGTGVNEQFFGPGTRLTVL.

The J gene is TRBJ1-5, the V gene TRBV6-5; D not certain. V dropped 2 bases and J dropped 1 base, with 9 bases sitting between them. Per germline, CDR1 MNHEY and CDR2 SVGAGI. CDR3 length equals 15 residues. For the CDR3, the DNA is TGTGCCAGCAGTTACGCCGGATCGAGCAATCAGCCCCAGCATTTT. This encodes CASSYAGSSNQPQHF.

This clone was seen just once. The chain carries TRBV30 and TRBJ1-5, with a tentative D call TRBD1 (5 bases). Between the trimmed V and J ends, which lost 1 base and 4 bases, there was a span of 11 bases. The CDR3 consists of 14 residues. Germline V gives CDR1 GTSNPN, CDR2 SVGIG (reference sequence). CDR3 sequence: CAWSGLQENQPQHF. As DNA, the CDR3 is TGTGCCTGGAGTGGTCTACAGGAAAATCAGCCCCAGCATTTT.

The gene calls are TRBV10-3 and TRBJ1-1, with D unclear. CDR1 is ENHRY, CDR2 SYGVKD, per germline. Trimming took 3 bases from V and 3 from J, leaving 17 bases between them. This CDR3 has 16 amino acids. CDR3 loop: CAISDPGSGGDTEAFF. The CDR3 bases are TGTGCCATCAGTGACCCGGGCTCTGGTGGGGACACTGAAGCTTTCTTT.

This chain links TRBV2 with TRBJ2-5; 11 bases agree with TRBD2. Germline V CDR1 and CDR2: SNHLY, FYNNEI. CDR3 length: 16 residues. The V gene end was trimmed by 5 bases and the J gene end by 1 base; junction bases not matched to a gene: 6. The CDR3 DNA is TGTGCCAGCAGTCCACTAGCGGGAGTCCCCCAAGAGACCCAGTACTTC. Translating it yields CASSPLAGVPQETQYF.

The chain is built from TRBV23-1 and TRBJ2-1; 12 bases line up with TRBD2. TRBV23-1 is an ORF, with its function uncertain. The junction had 12 bases not matched to a gene; V was cut back by 6 bases and J by 9 bases. CDR3 length: 16 residues. CDR3 nucleotide sequence: TGCGCCAGCAGCAAAGGACTAGCGGGGTCTAGGGGTGAGCAGTTCTTC. Translated: CASSKGLAGSRGEQFF.

The chain combines TRBV3-1 (or the pseudogene TRBV3-2) with TRBJ1-1; D is possibly TRBD1 (5 bases). V lost 2 bases and J lost 2, with 15 bases in between. Germline V CDR1 and CDR2: LGHDT, YNNKEL (reference sequence). The CDR3 is 16 amino acids. CDR3 DNA sequence: TGTGCCAGCAGCCAATGGGGCAGCCGTGGAAACACTGAAGCTTTCTTT. Protein sequence: CASSQWGSRGNTEAFF.

The genes are TRBV30 and TRBJ1-1; D is ambiguous. Germline CDR1 is GTSNPN and CDR2 is SVGIG (reference sequence). The CDR3 has 12 residues. Deletions cut 4 bases from V and 3 bases from J, with 9 bases between. The CDR3 loop reads CAWNRLDTEAFF. DNA for the CDR3: TGTGCCTGGAACCGCCTCGACACTGAAGCTTTCTTT.

V gene TRBV19 combines with J gene TRBJ1-2; tentative D call: TRBD1 (6 bases). Germline V lookup: CDR1 LNHDA, CDR2 SQIVND (reference sequence). V gave up 5 bases and J gave up 0 bases, with 16 bases separating them. The length of the CDR3 is 16 residues. CDR3: CASSSPRDTPNYGYTF. The CDR3 DNA reads as TGTGCCAGTAGTTCGCCCCGGGACACCCCTAACTATGGCTACACCTTC. The full variable domain, rest sourced from reference TRBV19 and TRBJ1-2, is DGGITQSPKYLFRKEGQNVTLSCEQNLNHDAMYWYRQDPGQGLRLIYYSQIVNDFQKGDIAEGYSVSREKKESFPLTVTSAQKNPTAFYLCASSSPRDTPNYGYTFGSGTRLTVV.

J is TRBJ2-6 and V is TRBV5-1; D not certain. Germline V gene data show CDR1 as SGHRS and CDR2 as YFSETQ. Trimming took 1 base from V and 0 from J, leaving 5 bases between them. There are 15 residues in the CDR3. The CDR3: CASSLLFSGANVLTF. In DNA form, the CDR3 reads TGCGCCAGCAGCTTGTTGTTCTCTGGGGCCAACGTCCTGACTTTC.

V gene TRBV6-4 combines with J gene TRBJ2-3, with a weak D call TRBD2 (5 bases). Between the trimmed V and J ends, which lost 6 bases and 5 bases, there was a span of 12 bases. Looked up from germline, CDR1 is MRHNA and CDR2 is SNTAGT. The CDR3 runs 13 residues. The CDR3 is CASSSTEVDTQYF. DNA for the CDR3: TGTGCCAGCAGCTCTACGGAGGTAGATACGCAGTATTTT.

This chain's CDR3 is CASSLVGGPREQYF. CDR3 nucleotides: TGTGCCAGCAGCTTAGTGGGGGGGCCCCGGGAGCAGTACTTC. The chain joins TRBV7-2 to TRBJ2-7, with a tentative D call TRBD2 (7 bases). CDR1 and CDR2 from the germline V gene are SGHTA and FQGNSA. Between the trimmed V and J ends, which lost 1 base and 7 bases, there was a span of 14 bases. CDR3 size: 14 residues.

V is TRBV12-3 or TRBV12-4 and J is TRBJ2-5; D uncertain. V was trimmed by 6 bases and J by 2 bases, leaving 10 bases between them. The CDR3 is made up of 13 amino acids. The CDR3 nucleotides are TGTGCCAGCAGGCGACACGAACAAGAGACCCAGTACTTC. Translated: CASRRHEQETQYF.

CDR3 in amino acids: CASSSWGGFQETQYF. In DNA form, the CDR3 reads TGTGCCAGCAGTTCGTGGGGCGGCTTCCAAGAGACCCAGTACTTC. The V call is TRBV27, the J call TRBJ2-5; possible D gene TRBD1, 5 bases. The V end lost 4 bases, the J end lost 1 base, and 13 bases lay between the germline ends. Germline assignment: CDR1 MNHEY and CDR2 SMNVEV (reference sequence). The CDR3 has 15 amino acids.

V and J are TRBV5-1 and TRBJ2-2; D is uncertain. The ends were cut back, 3 bases at V and 5 bases at J, with 11 bases in the middle. CDR3 size: 14 residues. Per the germline V gene, CDR1 is SGHRS and CDR2 is YFSETQ. The CDR3 bases are TGCGCCAGCAGCTCGGATGTAGTTACCGGGGAGCTGTTTTTT. Protein sequence: CASSSDVVTGELFF.

The CDR3 is CASSEWSVGRNSNQPQHF. The CDR3 nucleotides are TGTGCCAGCAGTGAATGGTCTGTGGGTCGGAATAGCAATCAGCCCCAGCATTTT. The chain has TRBV6-1 and TRBJ1-5; D call uncertain. CDR3 size: 18 residues. V lost 2 bases to trimming and J lost 0 bases, with 17 bases between them. Looked up from germline, CDR1 is MNHNS and CDR2 is SASEGT.

This chain connects TRBV5-4 to TRBJ1-4; TRBD1 agrees at 9 bases. The V segment lost 1 base and the J segment 11 bases; nucleotides outside the gene matches: 6. The CDR3 contains 14 residues. CDR1 and CDR2 from the germline V gene are SGHNT and YYREEE (reference sequence). This chain's CDR3 is CASSLRTGEAKLFF. DNA for the CDR3: TGTGCCAGCAGCTTGAGGACAGGGGAGGCCAAACTGTTTTTT.

The J gene is TRBJ2-7, the V gene TRBV29-1; the D is unclear. The V gene lost 3 bases and the J gene lost 6 bases, with 9 bases spanning the gap. The germline V gene has CDR1 SQVTM and CDR2 ANQGSEA. CDR3 size: 11 residues. CDR3 DNA: TGCAGCGTTGATATCTGGGGCGAGCAGTACTTC. This encodes CSVDIWGEQYF.

The V gene is TRBV7-2, the J gene TRBJ1-1; 7 positions agree with TRBD1. CDR1 and CDR2 from the germline V gene are SGHTA and FQGNSA. CDR3 length: 16 amino acids. After removal of 1 base from V and 1 base from J, the junction contained 6 bases not matched to a gene. The CDR3 coding sequence is TGTGCCAGCAGCTTAGAAGGGGGCAGGCGGAACACTGAAGCTTTCTTT. Amino acids: CASSLEGGRRNTEAFF.

This clone was recorded a few times. The chain carries TRBV25-1 and TRBJ1-2; 8 nucleotides line up with TRBD1. After removal of 6 bases from V and 4 bases from J, the junction contained 7 bases not matched to a gene. The CDR3 spans 14 residues. Germline CDR1 and CDR2: MGHDK and SYGVNS. This CDR3 reads CASSRTGTGYGYTF. In nucleotides, the CDR3 is TGTGCCAGCAGCCGAACCGGGACAGGCTATGGCTACACCTTC.

The V and J genes are TRBV3-1 (or the pseudogene TRBV3-2) and TRBJ2-2; D is unresolved. V was trimmed by 0 bases and J by 0 bases, leaving 5 bases between them. Germline V gives CDR1 LGHDT, CDR2 YNNKEL (reference sequence). This CDR3 has 15 residues. Here the CDR3 reads CASSQERSNTGELFF. DNA for the CDR3: TGTGCCAGCAGCCAAGAACGTTCGAACACCGGGGAGCTGTTTTTT.